This record covers a single T cell receptor beta chain. These data belong to a study of blood T cell repertoires in COVID-19. J gave up 5 bases and V 3 bases, and 9 bases lay outside the gene matches. There are 15 residues in the CDR3. From germline, CDR1 is SGHRS and CDR2 YFSETQ. Per the study methods: Reference gene primer amplification yielded estimated nucleated cell counts. Measured with immunoSEQ multiplex PCR; TCRdb has only the in-frame clones, and not every one. The V and J calls and clone size were taken over from that table, and D and trimming were inferred from the DNA. The sample records 200,000 or so clones, around 80% being singletons.

The source material was peripheral blood. The J gene is TRBJ2-7, the V gene TRBV5-1, with 9 positions matching TRBD2. This TCR was sampled from a woman in her 70s with acute or convalescent COVID-19. The CDR3 nucleotides read TGCGCCAGCAGCTCAGGCGGGAGGGCCCTCGACGAGCAGTACTTC. Its protein product is CASSSGGRALDEQYF. Looking up the rest from reference TRBV5-1 and TRBJ2-7 gives the full variable domain: KAGVTQTPRYLIKTRGQQVTLSCSPISGHRSVSWYQQTPGQGLQFLFEYFSETQRNKGNFPGRFSGRQFSNSRSEMNVSTLELGDSALYLCASSSGGRALDEQYFGPGTRLTVT.